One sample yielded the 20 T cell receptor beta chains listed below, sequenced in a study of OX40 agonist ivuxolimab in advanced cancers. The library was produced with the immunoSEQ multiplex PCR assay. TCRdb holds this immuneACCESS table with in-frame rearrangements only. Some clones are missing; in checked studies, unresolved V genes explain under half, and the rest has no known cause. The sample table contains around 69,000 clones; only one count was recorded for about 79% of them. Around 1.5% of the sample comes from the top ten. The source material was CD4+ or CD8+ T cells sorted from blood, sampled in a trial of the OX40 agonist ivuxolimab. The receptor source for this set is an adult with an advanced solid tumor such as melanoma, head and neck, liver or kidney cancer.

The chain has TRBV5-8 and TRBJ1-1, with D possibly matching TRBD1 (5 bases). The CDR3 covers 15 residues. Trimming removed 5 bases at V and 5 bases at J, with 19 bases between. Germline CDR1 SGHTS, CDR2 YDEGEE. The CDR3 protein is CASSHPDRHKTEAFF. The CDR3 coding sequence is TGTGCCAGCAGTCACCCCGACAGACACAAGACTGAAGCTTTCTTT.

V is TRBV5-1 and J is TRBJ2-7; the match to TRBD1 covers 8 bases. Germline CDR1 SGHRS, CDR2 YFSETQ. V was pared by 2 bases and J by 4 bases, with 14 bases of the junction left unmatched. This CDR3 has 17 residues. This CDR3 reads CASSFQMGTGLPYEQYF. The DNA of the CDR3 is TGCGCCAGCAGCTTTCAAATGGGGACAGGACTACCTTACGAGCAGTACTTC.

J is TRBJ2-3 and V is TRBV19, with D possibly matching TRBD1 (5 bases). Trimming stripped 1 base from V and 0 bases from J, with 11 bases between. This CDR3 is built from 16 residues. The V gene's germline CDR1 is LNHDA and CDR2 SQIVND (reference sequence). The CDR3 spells CASSIGTGSSTDTQYF. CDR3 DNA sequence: TGTGCCAGTAGTATAGGTACAGGTTCTAGCACAGATACGCAGTATTTT.

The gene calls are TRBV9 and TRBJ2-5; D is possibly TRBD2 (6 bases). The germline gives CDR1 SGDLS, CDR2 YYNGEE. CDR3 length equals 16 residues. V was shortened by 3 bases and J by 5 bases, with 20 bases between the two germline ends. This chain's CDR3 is CASSAGAVYLGETQYF. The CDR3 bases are TGTGCCAGCAGCGCGGGAGCGGTTTACTTGGGGGAGACCCAGTACTTC.

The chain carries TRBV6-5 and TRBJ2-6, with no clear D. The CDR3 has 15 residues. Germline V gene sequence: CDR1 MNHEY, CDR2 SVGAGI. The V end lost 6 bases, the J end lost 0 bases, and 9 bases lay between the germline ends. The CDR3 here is CASRKTFSGANVLTF. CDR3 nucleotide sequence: TGTGCCAGCAGAAAAACTTTCTCTGGGGCCAACGTCCTGACTTTC.

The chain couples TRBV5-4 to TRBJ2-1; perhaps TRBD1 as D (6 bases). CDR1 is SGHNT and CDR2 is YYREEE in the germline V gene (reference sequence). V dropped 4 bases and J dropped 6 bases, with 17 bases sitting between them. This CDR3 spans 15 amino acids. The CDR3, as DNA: TGTGCCAGCAGCCCTCCAGGGGTTTGGGGCAATGAGCAGTTCTTC. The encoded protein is CASSPPGVWGNEQFF.

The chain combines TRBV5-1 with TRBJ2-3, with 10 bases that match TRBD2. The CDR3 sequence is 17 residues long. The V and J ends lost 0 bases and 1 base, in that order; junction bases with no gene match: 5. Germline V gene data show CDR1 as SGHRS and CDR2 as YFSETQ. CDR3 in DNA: TGCGCCAGCAGCTTGGATTCAGCGGGAGGGCGCACAGATACGCAGTATTTT. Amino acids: CASSLDSAGGRTDTQYF.

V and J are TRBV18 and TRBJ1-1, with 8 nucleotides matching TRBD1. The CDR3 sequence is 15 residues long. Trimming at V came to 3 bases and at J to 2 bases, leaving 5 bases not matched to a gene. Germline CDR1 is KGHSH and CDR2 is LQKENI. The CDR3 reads CASSPGQDKNTEAFF. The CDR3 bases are TGTGCCAGCTCACCGGGACAGGATAAAAACACTGAAGCTTTCTTT.

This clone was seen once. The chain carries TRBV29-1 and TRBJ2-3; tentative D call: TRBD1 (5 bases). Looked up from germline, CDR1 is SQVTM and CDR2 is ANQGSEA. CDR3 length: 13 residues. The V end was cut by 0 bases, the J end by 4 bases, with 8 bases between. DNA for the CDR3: TGCAGCGTTGAAGAACAGGCGGCAGATACGCAGTATTTT. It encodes CSVEEQAADTQYF.

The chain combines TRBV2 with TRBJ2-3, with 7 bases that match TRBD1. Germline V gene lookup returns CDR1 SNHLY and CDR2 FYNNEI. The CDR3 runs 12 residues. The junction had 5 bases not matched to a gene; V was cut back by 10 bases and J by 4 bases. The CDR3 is CATRQGPDTQYF. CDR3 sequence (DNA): TGTGCCACCCGACAGGGCCCAGATACGCAGTATTTT.

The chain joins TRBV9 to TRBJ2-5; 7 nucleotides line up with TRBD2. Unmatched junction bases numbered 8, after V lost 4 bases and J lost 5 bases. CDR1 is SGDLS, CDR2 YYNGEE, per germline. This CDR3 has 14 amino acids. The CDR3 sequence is CASSRAGEQETQYF. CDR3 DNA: TGTGCCAGCAGCCGGGCGGGAGAGCAGGAGACCCAGTACTTC.

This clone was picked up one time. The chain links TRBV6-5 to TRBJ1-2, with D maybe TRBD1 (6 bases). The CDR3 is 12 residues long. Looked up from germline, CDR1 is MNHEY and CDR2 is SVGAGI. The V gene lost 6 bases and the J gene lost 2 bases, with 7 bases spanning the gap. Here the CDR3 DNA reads TGTGCCAGCAGCACAGGGAACTATGGCTACACCTTC. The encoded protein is CASSTGNYGYTF.

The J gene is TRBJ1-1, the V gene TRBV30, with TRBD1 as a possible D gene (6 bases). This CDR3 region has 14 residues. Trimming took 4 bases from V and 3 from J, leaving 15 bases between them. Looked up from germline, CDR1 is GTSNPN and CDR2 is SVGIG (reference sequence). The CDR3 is CAWILQGVDTEAFF. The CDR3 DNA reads TGTGCCTGGATCCTACAGGGTGTGGACACTGAAGCTTTCTTT. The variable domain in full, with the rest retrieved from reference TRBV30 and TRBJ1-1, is SQTIHQWPATLVQPVGSPLSLECTVEGTSNPNLYWYRQAAGRGLQLLFYSVGIGQISSEVPQNLSASRPQDRQFILSSKKLLLSDSGFYLCAWILQGVDTEAFFGQGTRLTVV.

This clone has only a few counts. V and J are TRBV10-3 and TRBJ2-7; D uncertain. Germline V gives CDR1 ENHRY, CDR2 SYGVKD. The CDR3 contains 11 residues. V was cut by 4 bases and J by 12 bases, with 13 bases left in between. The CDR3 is CAISAASNMYF. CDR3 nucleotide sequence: TGTGCCATCAGTGCGGCTAGTAATATGTACTTC.

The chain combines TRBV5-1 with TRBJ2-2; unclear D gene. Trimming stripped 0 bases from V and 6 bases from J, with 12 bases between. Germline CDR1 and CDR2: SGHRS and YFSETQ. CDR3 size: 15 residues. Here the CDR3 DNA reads TGCGCCAGCAGCTTGGAGGGTACGGTCTCCGGGGAGCTGTTTTTT. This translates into CASSLEGTVSGELFF.

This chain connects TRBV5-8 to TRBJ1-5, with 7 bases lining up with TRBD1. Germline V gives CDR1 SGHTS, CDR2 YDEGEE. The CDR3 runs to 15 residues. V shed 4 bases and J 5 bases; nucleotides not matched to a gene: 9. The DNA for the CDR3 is TGTGCCAGCAGCCACACAGGGGTAGGGGATCAGCCCCAGCATTTT. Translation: CASSHTGVGDQPQHF.

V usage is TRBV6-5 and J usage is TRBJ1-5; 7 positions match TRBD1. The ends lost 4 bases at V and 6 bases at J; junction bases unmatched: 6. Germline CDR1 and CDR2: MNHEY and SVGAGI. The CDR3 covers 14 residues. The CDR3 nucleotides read TGTGCCAGCAGTTCTGCGACAGGGCGTCAGCCCCAGCATTTT. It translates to CASSSATGRQPQHF.

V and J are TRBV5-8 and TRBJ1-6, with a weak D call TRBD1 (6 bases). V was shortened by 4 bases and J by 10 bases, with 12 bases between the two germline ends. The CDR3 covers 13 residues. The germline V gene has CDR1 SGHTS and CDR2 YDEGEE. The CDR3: CASSLGTNSPLHF. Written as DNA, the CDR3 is TGTGCCAGCAGCCTCGGGACAAACTCACCCCTCCACTTT.

The CDR3 DNA sequence: TGTGCCAGCAGCGTATTTTCAGGAGCCTACGAGCAGTACTTC. Protein product: CASSVFSGAYEQYF. The V gene is TRBV9, the J gene TRBJ2-7; D remains ambiguous. Trimming shortened V by 1 base and J by 2 bases, and 10 bases separated the two germline ends. The CDR3 runs 14 residues. The germline CDR1 and CDR2 sequences are SGDLS and YYNGEE.

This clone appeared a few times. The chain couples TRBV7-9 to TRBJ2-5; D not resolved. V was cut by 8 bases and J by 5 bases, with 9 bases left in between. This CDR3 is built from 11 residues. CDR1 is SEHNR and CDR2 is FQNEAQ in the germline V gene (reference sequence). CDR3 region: CASGRLETQYF. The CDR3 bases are TGTGCCAGCGGTCGACTGGAGACCCAGTACTTC.